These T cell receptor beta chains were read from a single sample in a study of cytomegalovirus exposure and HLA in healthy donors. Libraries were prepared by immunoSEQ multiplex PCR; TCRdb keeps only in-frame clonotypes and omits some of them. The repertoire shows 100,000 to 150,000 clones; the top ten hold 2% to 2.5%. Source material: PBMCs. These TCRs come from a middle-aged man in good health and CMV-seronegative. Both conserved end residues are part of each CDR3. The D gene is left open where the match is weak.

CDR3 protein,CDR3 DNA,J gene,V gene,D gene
CASSLEGSRYNEQFF,TGTGCCAGCAGCTTAGAGGGGTCACGATACAATGAGCAGTTCTTC,TRBJ2-1,TRBV13,NA
CAISEGTEVTYEQYF,TGTGCCATCAGTGAAGGGACAGAGGTCACCTACGAGCAGTACTTC,TRBJ2-7,TRBV10-3,TRBD1
CASSDRGYEQYF,TGTGCCAGCAGTGACCGGGGATACGAGCAGTACTTC,TRBJ2-7,TRBV2,NA
CSVGQFNTEAFF,TGCAGCGTTGGACAGTTTAACACTGAAGCTTTCTTT,TRBJ1-1,TRBV29-1,NA
CAWSAWATSGTKNIQYF,TGTGCCTGGAGTGCTTGGGCGACTAGCGGGACAAAAAACATTCAGTACTTC,TRBJ2-4,TRBV30,TRBD2
CASSLVLGGPGQGSVEQYF,TGTGCCAGCAGCCTCGTACTGGGGGGACCGGGACAGGGGTCGGTCGAGCAGTACTTC,TRBJ2-7,TRBV4-2,TRBD1
CASSLAGASYEQYF,TGTGCCAGCTCTCTAGCGGGCGCGTCCTACGAGCAGTACTTC,TRBJ2-7,TRBV2,TRBD2
CASSSGGGTGTYNEQFF,TGTGCCAGCAGTTCGGGTGGGGGGACAGGGACCTACAATGAGCAGTTCTTC,TRBJ2-1,TRBV27,TRBD1
CAWSVRDRGVGPQYF,TGTGCCTGGAGTGTCCGGGACAGGGGAGTGGGTCCCCAGTACTTC,TRBJ2-5,TRBV30,TRBD1
CASSFGFMNTEAFF,TGTGCCAGTAGCTTCGGGTTTATGAACACTGAAGCTTTCTTT,TRBJ1-1,TRBV19,NA
CASSWGEGFSYNEQFF,TGTGCCAGCAGCTGGGGGGAAGGCTTCTCCTACAATGAGCAGTTCTTC,TRBJ2-1,TRBV5-5,NA
CASSPDRGTDTQYF,TGCGCCAGCAGCCCAGACAGGGGGACAGATACGCAGTATTTT,TRBJ2-3,TRBV5-1,TRBD1
CASSHTGGGQPQHF,TGTGCCAGCAGCCACACAGGGGGCGGTCAGCCCCAGCATTTT,TRBJ1-5,TRBV7-6,TRBD1
CATSRDAAGDNSPLHF,TGTGCCACCAGCAGAGATGCGGCAGGGGATAATTCACCCCTCCACTTT,TRBJ1-6,TRBV15,NA
CASSIYRAGQPQHF,TGTGCCAGTAGTATCTACAGGGCGGGTCAGCCCCAGCATTTT,TRBJ1-5,TRBV19,NA
CASSTGSPAGAPGEQYF,TGCGCCAGCAGCACTGGGAGTCCAGCGGGAGCCCCGGGAGAGCAGTACTTC,TRBJ2-7,TRBV5-1,TRBD2
CASSGRQGRSYNEQFF,TGTGCCAGCAGTGGCCGACAGGGGAGATCCTACAATGAGCAGTTCTTC,TRBJ2-1,TRBV27,TRBD1
CASSLKRTSGDHEQYF,TGCGCCAGCAGCTTGAAGAGGACTAGCGGGGACCACGAGCAGTACTTC,TRBJ2-7,TRBV5-1,TRBD2
CAWSPSSVYEQYF,TGTGCCTGGAGTCCCTCGAGCGTCTACGAGCAGTACTTC,TRBJ2-7,TRBV30,NA
CASSLSGRPYNEQFF,TGTGCCAGCAGTCTAAGCGGGAGGCCCTACAATGAGCAGTTCTTC,TRBJ2-1,TRBV28,TRBD2
CASSVGALETEAFF,TGTGCCAGCAGCGTAGGCGCCCTCGAGACTGAAGCTTTCTTT,TRBJ1-1,TRBV9,NA
CASSGWVAGGRNEQFF,TGTGCCAGCAGCGGGTGGGTAGCGGGAGGGCGCAATGAGCAGTTCTTC,TRBJ2-1,TRBV9,TRBD2
CASGPTLGANSNQPQHF,TGTGCCAGCGGCCCGACTCTAGGGGCTAATAGCAATCAGCCCCAGCATTTT,TRBJ1-5,TRBV13,NA
CASSHLATSFSDTGELFF,TGTGCCAGCAGCCACCTGGCTACTAGTTTTTCGGACACCGGGGAGCTGTTTTTT,TRBJ2-2,TRBV11-2,NA
CASSYSDRGGYTF,TGTGCCAGCAGTTACAGCGACAGGGGAGGCTACACCTTC,TRBJ1-2,TRBV6-5,TRBD1
CASKAQGGGVGQPQHF,TGTGCCAGCAAGGCACAGGGTGGGGGTGTAGGCCAGCCCCAGCATTTT,TRBJ1-5,TRBV27,NA